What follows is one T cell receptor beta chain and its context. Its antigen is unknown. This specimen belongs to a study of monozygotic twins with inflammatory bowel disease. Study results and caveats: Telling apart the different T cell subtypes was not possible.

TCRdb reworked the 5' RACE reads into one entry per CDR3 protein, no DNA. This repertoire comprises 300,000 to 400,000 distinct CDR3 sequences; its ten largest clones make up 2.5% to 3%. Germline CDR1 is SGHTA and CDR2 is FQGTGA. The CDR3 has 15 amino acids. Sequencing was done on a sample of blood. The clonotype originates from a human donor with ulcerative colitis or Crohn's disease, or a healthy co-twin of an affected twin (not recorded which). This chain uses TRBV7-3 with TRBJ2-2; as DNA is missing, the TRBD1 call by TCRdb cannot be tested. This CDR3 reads CASSRRQATTGELFF.